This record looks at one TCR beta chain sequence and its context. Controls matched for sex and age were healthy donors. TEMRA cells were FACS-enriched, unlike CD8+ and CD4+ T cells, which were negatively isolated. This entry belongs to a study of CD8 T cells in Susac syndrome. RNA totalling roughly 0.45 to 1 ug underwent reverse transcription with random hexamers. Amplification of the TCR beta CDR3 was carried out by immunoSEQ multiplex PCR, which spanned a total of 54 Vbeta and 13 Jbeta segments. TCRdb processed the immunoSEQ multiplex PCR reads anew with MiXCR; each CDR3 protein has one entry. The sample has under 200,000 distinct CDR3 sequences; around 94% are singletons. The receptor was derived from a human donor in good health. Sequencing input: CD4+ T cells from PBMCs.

CDR3 sequence: CSVGNDREETEAFF. DNA for the CDR3: TGCAGCGTGGGAAACGACAGGGAGGAGACTGAAGCTTTCTTT. J is TRBJ1-1 and V is TRBV29-1, with 7 bases identical to TRBD1. Germline lookup yields CDR1 SQVTM and CDR2 ANQGSEA. This CDR3 comprises 14 residues. The V segment lost 6 bases and the J segment 5 bases; nucleotides outside the gene matches: 12.